Described below is a single T cell receptor (beta chain) sequence and its context. These data belong to a study of blood T cell repertoires in COVID-19. Study-level information: Samples came from the United States, Italy and Spain, spanning acute and convalescent COVID-19.

Germline V gene sequence: CDR1 MDHEN, CDR2 SYDVKM. The V end lost 2 bases, the J end lost 10 bases, and 11 bases lay between the germline ends. The CDR3 has 12 amino acids. Produced via immunoSEQ multiplex PCR; TCRdb's table is partial and in-frame only. The sample yields some 260,000 clones, roughly 88% seen once. The sequenced material came from peripheral blood. The chain recombines TRBV28 with TRBJ1-1, with D uncertain. The receptor was derived from a woman in her 70s with COVID-19, enrolled during active disease. The CDR3 bases are TGTGCCAGCAGTTTAGACGCGGTACGAGCTTTCTTT. Its translation is CASSLDAVRAFF.